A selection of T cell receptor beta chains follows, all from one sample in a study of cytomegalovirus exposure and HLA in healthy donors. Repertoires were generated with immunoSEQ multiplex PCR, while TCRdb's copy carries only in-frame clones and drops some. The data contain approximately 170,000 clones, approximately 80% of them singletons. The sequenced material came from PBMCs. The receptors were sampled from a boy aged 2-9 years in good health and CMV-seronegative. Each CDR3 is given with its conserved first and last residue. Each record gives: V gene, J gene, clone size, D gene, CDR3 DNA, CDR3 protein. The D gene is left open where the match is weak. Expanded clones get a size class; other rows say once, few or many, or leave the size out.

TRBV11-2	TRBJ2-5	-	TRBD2	TGTGCCAGCAGCTTCTCACTAGCGGGGTTTCAAGAGACCCAGTACTTC	CASSFSLAGFQETQYF
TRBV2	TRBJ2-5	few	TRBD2	TGTGCCAGCAGTGAACCCCCTTTCGCGGGAGGGGTCCAAGAGACCCAGTACTTC	CASSEPPFAGGVQETQYF
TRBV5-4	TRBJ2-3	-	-	TGTGCCAGCAGCTTGTCTCCAGGCACAGATACGCAGTATTTT	CASSLSPGTDTQYF
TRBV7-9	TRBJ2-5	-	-	TGTGCCAGCAGCGCTAACTCTGGCGGGGCGAAAGAGACCCAGTACTTC	CASSANSGGAKETQYF
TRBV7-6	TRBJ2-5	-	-	TGTGCCAGCAGCCCCGTTGGAGTCCCCGGGACCCAGTACTTC	CASSPVGVPGTQYF
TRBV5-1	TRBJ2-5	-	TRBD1	TGCGCCAGCAGCCTGGACAGGGTCTCGTACTTC	CASSLDRVSYF
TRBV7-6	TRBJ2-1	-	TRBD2	TGTGCCAGCAGCTTAGGCCCAGCGGGGGGCATGGGGGATGAGCAGTTCTTC	CASSLGPAGGMGDEQFF
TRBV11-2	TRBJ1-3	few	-	TGTGCCAGCAGCTTACTAGCTGGGAGCTCTGGAAACACCATATATTTT	CASSLLAGSSGNTIYF
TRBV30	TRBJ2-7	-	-	TGTGCCTGGAGCATAGGTACAGTCTCCTACGAGCAGTACTTC	CAWSIGTVSYEQYF
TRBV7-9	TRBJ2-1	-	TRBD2	TGTGCCAGCAGCCCCCGGACTAGCGGGAGTGCTGAGTACTACAATGAGCAGTTCTTC	CASSPRTSGSAEYYNEQFF
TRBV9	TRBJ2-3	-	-	TGTGCCAGCAGCGTGGGGGCGGGCTCCACAGATACGCAGTATTTT	CASSVGAGSTDTQYF
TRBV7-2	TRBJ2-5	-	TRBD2	TGTGCCAGCAGTTCCCCGGGACTAGCGGGAGGGGAGACCCAGTACTTC	CASSSPGLAGGETQYF
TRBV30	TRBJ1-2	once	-	TGTGCCTGGAGCACAGGGTTCAACTATGGCTACACCTTC	CAWSTGFNYGYTF
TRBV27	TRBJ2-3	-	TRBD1	TGTGCCAGCAGGCCGATTCCTCCCAGGGACAGGGTGAAAGCTACAGATACGCAGTATTTT	CASRPIPPRDRVKATDTQYF
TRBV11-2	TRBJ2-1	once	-	TGTGCCAGCAGCTTAGTTCGGGGATTATACAATGAGCAGTTCTTC	CASSLVRGLYNEQFF
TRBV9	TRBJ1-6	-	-	TGTGCCAGCAGCACGACAGTAGGAAAAAATTCACCCCTCCACTTT	CASSTTVGKNSPLHF
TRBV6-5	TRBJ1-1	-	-	TGTGCCAGCCGCCTGGGGGGGCTCACTGAAGCTTTCTTT	CASRLGGLTEAFF
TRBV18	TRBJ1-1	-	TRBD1	TGTGCCAGCTCCTCCGGACAGGGCACTAACACTGAAGCTTTCTTT	CASSSGQGTNTEAFF
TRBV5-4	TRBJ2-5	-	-	TGTGCCAGCAGCCTCCCAGGGTTCCAAGAGACCCAGTACTTC	CASSLPGFQETQYF
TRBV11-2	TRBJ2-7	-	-	TGTGCCAGCAGCTTCGGGGGGCCGACGGAGCAGTACTTC	CASSFGGPTEQYF
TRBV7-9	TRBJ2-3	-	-	TGTGCCAGCAGCTTAGGTGGCACACTCAGGGCAGATACGCAGTATTTT	CASSLGGTLRADTQYF
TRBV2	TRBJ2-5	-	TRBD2	TGTGCCAGCAGTCCCGGGACTAGCCCCCAAGAGACCCAGTACTTC	CASSPGTSPQETQYF
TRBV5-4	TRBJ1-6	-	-	TGTGCCAGCAGCCCCCGGGGGGACTCACCCCTCCACTTT	CASSPRGDSPLHF
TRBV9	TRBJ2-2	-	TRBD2	TGTGCCAGCAGTCTTAGGGCGGGGGGGATTGACACCGGGGAGCTGTTTTTT	CASSLRAGGIDTGELFF
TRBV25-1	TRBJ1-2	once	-	TGTGCCAGCAGCGGCGGGGGGGATGGCTACACCTTC	CASSGGGDGYTF
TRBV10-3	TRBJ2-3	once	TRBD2	TGTGCCATCAGTGACCCGAGGCGGGGTTTAGCGGGAAGCACAGATACGCAGTATTTT	CAISDPRRGLAGSTDTQYF
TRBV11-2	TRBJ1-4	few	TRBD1	TGTGCCAGCAGCAGGGGGGACAGGGATGAAAAACTGTTTTTT	CASSRGDRDEKLFF
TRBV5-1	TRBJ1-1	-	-	TGCGCCAGCAGCTTGGCAGGGCCAGAGAACACTGAAGCTTTCTTT	CASSLAGPENTEAFF
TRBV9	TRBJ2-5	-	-	TGTGCCAGCAGCGGTCCGGACAGCGACAACCAAGAGACCCAGTACTTC	CASSGPDSDNQETQYF
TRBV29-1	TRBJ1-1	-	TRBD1	TGCAGCGGGGCAACAGGGGGGGACACTGAAGCTTTCTTT	CSGATGGDTEAFF
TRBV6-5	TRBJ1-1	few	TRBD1	TGTGCCAGCAGTTCTCCGCCGACAGGGGATGTCACTGAAGCTTTCTTT	CASSSPPTGDVTEAFF
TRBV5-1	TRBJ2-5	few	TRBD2	TGCGCCAGCAGCTTGGGGACTAGCGGGAGGTCGGCAGAGACCCAGTACTTC	CASSLGTSGRSAETQYF
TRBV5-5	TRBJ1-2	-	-	TGTGCCAGCAGTCAGGGGTATGGCTACACCTTC	CASSQGYGYTF
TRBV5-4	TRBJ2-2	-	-	TGTGCCAGCAGCGACCCCAGGGGGGCGAACACCGGGGAGCTGTTTTTT	CASSDPRGANTGELFF
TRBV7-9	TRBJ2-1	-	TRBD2	TGTGCCAGCAGCCCCAGTAGGCGGGAGGTAGGGTACAATGAGCAGTTCTTC	CASSPSRREVGYNEQFF
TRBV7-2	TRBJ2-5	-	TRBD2	TGTGCCAGCAGCCTTCTAGCGGGAGGCAGGGAGACCCAGTACTTC	CASSLLAGGRETQYF
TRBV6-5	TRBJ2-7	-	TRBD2	TGTGCCAGCTCCCAAGGGCGGGAGGGGGCCTACGAGCAGTACTTC	CASSQGREGAYEQYF
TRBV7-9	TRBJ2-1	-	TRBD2	TGTGCCAGCAGCCCCGGGACTAGCGAACAAATAGCCTACAATGAGCAGTTCTTC	CASSPGTSEQIAYNEQFF
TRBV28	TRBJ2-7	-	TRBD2	TGTGCCAGCAGCCGACTACGGACTAGCGGCTACGAGCAGTACTTC	CASSRLRTSGYEQYF
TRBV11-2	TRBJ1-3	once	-	TGTGCCAGCAGCTTAGATCCGACGGTGGGGGCAGAAGGATACACCATATATTTT	CASSLDPTVGAEGYTIYF
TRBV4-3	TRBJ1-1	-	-	TGCGCCAGCAGCCCCCTCGAGGGCGCTGAAGCTTTCTTT	CASSPLEGAEAFF
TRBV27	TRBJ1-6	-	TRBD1	TGTGCCAGCAGTCAGCAAACAGGGGTTAATAATTCACCCCTCCACTTT	CASSQQTGVNNSPLHF
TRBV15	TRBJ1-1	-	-	TGTGCCACCAGCAGACTCAGGGACGGGGGAATGAACACTGAAGCTTTCTTT	CATSRLRDGGMNTEAFF
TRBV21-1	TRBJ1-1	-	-	TGTGCCAGCAGCCGACGGACACCCTTATCCAAACCAAACACTGAAGCTTTCTTT	CASSRRTPLSKPNTEAFF
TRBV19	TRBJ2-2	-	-	TGTGCCAGTAGTATTCGGATATTATCGGGCGGGGAGCTGTTTTTT	CASSIRILSGGELFF